Below, 25 T cell receptor beta chains from the same sample are listed, as sequenced in a study of blood T cell repertoires in COVID-19. Assay: immunoSEQ multiplex PCR; the TCRdb copy retains only in-frame clones and omits some. Among approximately 140,000 clones, about four fifths were seen once, and the ten largest hold over 1.1%. Material: peripheral blood. Receptor source: a man aged 60 to 75 with acute or convalescent COVID-19.

This sequence joins TRBV27 and TRBJ2-7; 11 nucleotides align to TRBD1. Germline CDR1 MNHEY, CDR2 SMNVEV (reference sequence). The CDR3 totals 15 residues. V lost 5 bases, J lost 5 bases, and 8 bases stayed unmatched. CDR3 sequence reads: CASSDGTGGSNEQYF. The CDR3 coding sequence is TGTGCCAGCAGTGATGGGACAGGGGGATCTAACGAGCAGTACTTC.

The chain carries TRBV6-6 and TRBJ1-5, with D perhaps matching TRBD1 (5 bases). The CDR3 extends over 14 amino acids. Trimming took 7 bases from V and 4 from J, leaving 14 bases between them. Germline assignment: CDR1 MNHNY and CDR2 SVGAGI (reference sequence). The DNA of the CDR3 is TGTGCCAGCAACCCAGCAGGGCTTAATCAGCCCCAGCATTTT. It codes for CASNPAGLNQPQHF.

The sample holds one count of this clone. V is TRBV5-1 and J is TRBJ1-1; unclear D gene. This CDR3 has 15 amino acids. CDR1 is SGHRS, CDR2 YFSETQ, per germline. The ends were cut back, 0 bases at V and 1 base at J, with 10 bases in the middle. CDR3 DNA: TGCGCCAGCAGCTTGGTCACGGGAACGAACACTGAAGCTTTCTTT. Translated: CASSLVTGTNTEAFF.

The chain is built from TRBV5-1 and TRBJ2-4, with TRBD2 matching 8 bases. The V gene end was trimmed by 4 bases and the J gene end by 0 bases; junction bases not matched to a gene: 21. The CDR3 sequence is 21 residues long. The germline V gene encodes CDR1 SGHRS and CDR2 YFSETQ. For the CDR3, the DNA is TGCGCCAGCAGCCCGGGAGGGGGAATCGACAGTGAAAAGTTAGCCAAAAACATTCAGTACTTC. It is translated as CASSPGGGIDSEKLAKNIQYF.

The V call is TRBV6-5, the J call TRBJ2-2; 9 bases are shared with TRBD2. Germline-derived CDR1 and CDR2 are MNHEY and SVGAGI. Trimming took 6 bases from V and 6 from J; bases not matched to a gene: 5. The CDR3 extends over 14 amino acids. CDR3 DNA: TGTGCCAGCAGAGGGCTAGCGGGGCCCGGGGAGCTGTTTTTT. As protein: CASRGLAGPGELFF.

CDR3 sequence: CASSYEIYNSPLHF. CDR3 nucleotide sequence: TGTGCCAGCAGTTATGAGATCTATAATTCACCCCTCCACTTT. The rearrangement links TRBV6-5 to TRBJ1-6; D unresolved. Trimming took 3 bases from V and 3 from J, leaving 6 bases between them. Germline loops: CDR1 MNHEY, CDR2 SVGAGI. The CDR3 sequence is 14 residues long.

This chain uses TRBV4-2 with TRBJ1-4, with TRBD1 identical over 8 bases. The CDR3 runs 14 residues. With 4 bases clipped from V and 7 bases from J, the junction kept 5 bases outside the gene matches. The germline gives CDR1 LGHNA, CDR2 YNFKEQ. The CDR3 nucleotides are TGTGCCAGCAGCCCTCAACAGGGGGTTGAAAAACTGTTTTTT. Protein sequence: CASSPQQGVEKLFF.

This chain joins TRBV2 and TRBJ1-5; TRBD1 matches 9 bases. With 7 bases clipped from V and 5 bases from J, the junction kept 6 bases outside the gene matches. CDR1 SNHLY and CDR2 FYNNEI come from the germline V gene. The CDR3 is 14 amino acids. CDR3: CASTPGQGDQPQHF. The CDR3, as DNA: TGTGCCAGCACGCCGGGACAGGGAGATCAGCCCCAGCATTTT.

The chain's CDR3 is CASSPNQQGDGEKLFF. Written as DNA, the CDR3 is TGTGCCAGCTCACCAAACCAGCAGGGGGATGGTGAAAAACTGTTTTTT. This sequence joins TRBV18 and TRBJ1-4, with 7 bases identical to TRBD1. The CDR3 covers 16 residues. CDR1 KGHSH and CDR2 LQKENI come from the germline V gene. J gave up 7 bases and V 2 bases, and 10 bases lay outside the gene matches.

This chain connects TRBV7-9 to TRBJ2-5; TRBD2 matches at 11 bases. The CDR3 length is 15 residues. V gave up 3 bases and J gave up 7 bases; unmatched junction bases: 7. CDR1 is SEHNR, CDR2 FQNEAQ, per germline (reference sequence). The CDR3 DNA reads as TGTGCCAGCAGCTTTACGACTAGCGGGGTAGGGACCCAGTACTTC. It translates to CASSFTTSGVGTQYF.

The J gene is TRBJ2-3, the V gene TRBV9; 7 nucleotides align to TRBD2. J lost 6 bases, V lost 2 bases, and 9 bases had no gene match. From germline, CDR1 is SGDLS and CDR2 YYNGEE. This CDR3 region has 15 residues. The CDR3 region has the DNA TGTGCCAGCAGCGTTGAACTAGCGTACGACGATACGCAGTATTTT. Its protein is CASSVELAYDDTQYF.

The chain couples TRBV4-2 to TRBJ2-5; perhaps TRBD2 as D (5 bases). V was cut by 2 bases and J by 7 bases, with 17 bases left in between. The germline CDR1 and CDR2 sequences are LGHNA and YNFKEQ. The CDR3 extends over 15 amino acids. CDR3 region: CASSQHEGSAATQYF. As DNA, the CDR3 is TGTGCCAGCAGCCAACATGAGGGATCAGCTGCGACCCAGTACTTC.

This chain uses TRBV7-3 with TRBJ1-2; 8 positions agree with TRBD1. CDR3 length: 13 residues. Germline assignment: CDR1 SGHTA and CDR2 FQGTGA. The trim removed 8 bases at V and 0 bases at J, leaving 2 bases unmatched. Here the CDR3 DNA reads TGTGCCAGCGGGACAGGACCTAACTATGGCTACACCTTC. This codes for CASGTGPNYGYTF.

J is TRBJ1-1 and V is TRBV10-3; 7 bases match TRBD1. The V gene end was trimmed by 4 bases and the J gene end by 4 bases; junction bases not matched to a gene: 6. The length of the CDR3 is 14 residues. Per germline, CDR1 ENHRY and CDR2 SYGVKD. This chain's CDR3 is CAISAQGVGTEAFF. In DNA, the CDR3 is TGTGCCATCAGTGCTCAGGGGGTGGGCACTGAAGCTTTCTTT.

This clone was seen more than once but under ten times. V is TRBV5-1 and J is TRBJ1-3; TRBD1 aligns across 7 bases. After removal of 4 bases from V and 6 bases from J, the junction contained 10 bases not matched to a gene. The CDR3 consists of 15 residues. Germline CDR1 and CDR2: SGHRS and YFSETQ. CDR3 nucleotide sequence: TGCGCCAGCAGCCCGTTCGACAGGGTGGAAAACACCATATATTTT. As protein: CASSPFDRVENTIYF.

In its sample, this clone was seen once. This chain joins TRBV11-3 and TRBJ2-5; tentatively, D is TRBD1 (5 bases). V lost 5 bases and J lost 5, with 12 bases in between. This CDR3 has 13 residues. Germline CDR1 is SGHNT and CDR2 is YENEEA. The CDR3 DNA follows: TGTGCCAGCAGCACCAGGGAAGGGGAGACCCAGTACTTC. Translation: CASSTREGETQYF.

This clone is a singleton in its sample. The chain couples TRBV9 to TRBJ1-2; 7 positions agree with TRBD1. The CDR3 is made up of 13 amino acids. The V gene end was trimmed by 4 bases and the J gene end by 6 bases; junction bases not matched to a gene: 6. Germline V gene lookup returns CDR1 SGDLS and CDR2 YYNGEE. CDR3 in DNA: TGTGCCAGCAGCACCAGGGGGAGAAATGGCTACACCTTC. The encoded protein is CASSTRGRNGYTF.

This rearrangement joins TRBV3-1 (or the pseudogene TRBV3-2) to TRBJ1-3; D may be TRBD1 (5 bases). CDR1 and CDR2 (germline): LGHDT, YNNKEL (reference sequence). The length of the CDR3 is 13 residues. The germline V and J ends were trimmed by 2 bases and 4 bases, with 6 bases remaining between them. In DNA form, the CDR3 reads TGTGCCAGCAGCCAAAACAGGGGAAACACCATATATTTT. Encoded protein: CASSQNRGNTIYF.

This chain links TRBV19 with TRBJ2-1; the D gene is possibly TRBD2 (5 bases). This CDR3 comprises 14 residues. V lost 6 bases, J lost 5 bases, and 14 bases lay in between. Germline V CDR1 and CDR2: LNHDA, SQIVND (reference sequence). The chain's CDR3 is CASSLGEQHNEQFF. In DNA form, the CDR3 reads TGTGCCAGTAGCCTCGGGGAACAACACAATGAGCAGTTCTTC.

The genes are TRBV5-1 and TRBJ2-3, with a possible D match to TRBD1 (5 bases). Looked up from germline, CDR1 is SGHRS and CDR2 is YFSETQ. The CDR3 has 15 residues. V dropped 3 bases and J dropped 3 bases, with 14 bases sitting between them. CDR3 residues: CASSSSRVRTDTQYF. The CDR3 nucleotides are TGCGCCAGCAGCTCCTCCAGGGTAAGGACAGATACGCAGTATTTT.

J is TRBJ1-2 and V is TRBV18, with D unclear. The CDR3 runs to 15 residues. The germline V and J ends were trimmed by 3 bases and 4 bases, with 15 bases remaining between them. The germline CDR1 and CDR2 sequences are KGHSH and LQKENI. Written as DNA, the CDR3 is TGTGCCAGCTCACCGCCCAGGCCTCTTAGCTATGGCTACACCTTC. Its translation: CASSPPRPLSYGYTF. Filled out from reference TRBV18 and TRBJ1-2, the complete variable domain reads NAGVMQNPRHLVRRRGQEARLRCSPMKGHSHVYWYRQLPEEGLKFMVYLQKENIIDESGMPKERFSAEFPKEGPSILRIQQVVRGDSAAYFCASSPPRPLSYGYTFGSGTRLTVV.

The CDR3 is CASSLDKGPNTEAFF. CDR3 in DNA: TGTGCCAGCAGCTTAGATAAGGGGCCGAACACTGAAGCTTTCTTT. The chain couples TRBV7-3 to TRBJ1-1; tentative D call: TRBD1 (5 bases). CDR3 length: 15 amino acids. In germline, CDR1 is SGHTA, CDR2 FQGTGA. V was pared by 2 bases and J by 1 base, with 11 bases between.

The rearrangement joins TRBV2 to TRBJ1-1; the D is unclear. From germline, CDR1 is SNHLY and CDR2 FYNNEI. V was shortened by 2 bases and J by 1 base, with 8 bases between the two germline ends. This CDR3 region has 14 residues. The CDR3 nucleotides are TGTGCCAGCAGTGAAAACGGGAGGAACACTGAAGCTTTCTTT. This sequence encodes CASSENGRNTEAFF.

The V gene is TRBV24-1, the J gene TRBJ2-1; the match to TRBD1 covers 7 bases. This CDR3 has 15 residues. The germline gives CDR1 KGHDR, CDR2 SFDVKD. Losses at the gene ends were 3 bases for V and 6 bases for J; bases not matched to a gene: 7. For the CDR3, the DNA is TGTGCCACCAGTGATGCCGACAGGGCCCTCAATGAGCAGTTCTTC. Residues: CATSDADRALNEQFF.

The V and J genes are TRBV27 and TRBJ2-1; a possible D gene is TRBD1 (7 bases). CDR1 and CDR2 from the germline V gene are MNHEY and SMNVEV (reference sequence). Trimming pared 2 bases from V and 4 bases from J, leaving 12 bases between. This CDR3 spans 15 amino acids. CDR3 coding DNA: TGTGCCAGCAGTTTAAGCAGGGGGGAGTACAATGAGCAGTTCTTC. Protein sequence: CASSLSRGEYNEQFF.